The rows below give T cell receptor beta chains drawn from one sample of a study of blood T cell repertoires in COVID-19. Measured with immunoSEQ multiplex PCR; TCRdb has only the in-frame clones, and not every one. The sample lists fewer than 400,000 clones, approximately 86% occurring once. Source material: peripheral blood. Source of these receptors: a human donor in a cohort sampled during active COVID-19. The CDR3 runs from the conserved cysteine through the conserved F or W. A D gene is named only where the DNA matches it firmly. Size tells how often a clone was seen (once, few, many) or the class of an expanded clone, and some rows leave it out.

D	V	size	J	CDR3	DNA
.	TRBV2	.	TRBJ2-3	CASSEVTVNLSTDTQYF	TGTGCCAGCAGTGAAGTCACAGTCAACCTTTCCACAGATACGCAGTATTTT
TRBD1	TRBV5-1	.	TRBJ1-6	CASSSQGANNSPLHF	TGCGCCAGCAGCTCCCAGGGGGCTAATAATTCACCCCTCCACTTT
.	TRBV3-1/TRBV3-2	.	TRBJ1-4	CASSQAVTNNEKLFF	TGTGCCAGCAGCCAAGCAGTGACAAACAATGAAAAACTGTTTTTT
TRBD2	TRBV5-1	.	TRBJ2-3	CASSPGLVTDTQYF	TGCGCCAGCAGCCCAGGACTAGTTACAGATACGCAGTATTTT
TRBD2	TRBV7-2	.	TRBJ2-1	CASSSAGLAGEWPYNEQFF	TGTGCCAGCAGCTCCGCTGGACTAGCGGGAGAGTGGCCCTACAATGAGCAGTTCTTC
TRBD1	TRBV6-1	once	TRBJ1-5	CASREAPDRVNQPQHF	TGTGCCAGCAGGGAAGCGCCCGACAGGGTCAATCAGCCCCAGCATTTT
.	TRBV19	.	TRBJ2-7	CASSMTGRVHEQYF	TGTGCCAGTAGTATGACGGGAAGGGTCCACGAGCAGTACTTC
TRBD1	TRBV2	.	TRBJ2-5	CASRDRVGSETQYF	TGTGCCAGCAGGGACAGGGTCGGTTCGGAGACCCAGTACTTC
.	TRBV7-8	.	TRBJ1-4	CASSPQGMTNEKLFF	TGTGCCAGCAGCCCCCAGGGGATGACTAATGAAAAACTGTTTTTT
.	TRBV2	.	TRBJ1-2	CATTATVHGYTF	TGTGCCACCACGGCGACAGTTCACGGCTACACCTTC
TRBD2	TRBV11-2	.	TRBJ2-1	CASSLDTSGRVSYNEQFF	TGTGCCAGCAGCTTAGATACTAGCGGGAGAGTGTCCTACAATGAGCAGTTCTTC